This T cell receptor beta chain was profiled in a study of T cells of healthy individuals. TCRdb itself ran the 5' RACE reads through MiXCR, one entry per CDR3 protein. The repertoire includes 90,000 to 100,000 distinct CDR3 sequences, about 16% of them detected once, and roughly 6.2% sits in the top ten. The V end was cut by 2 bases, the J end by 0 bases, with 1 base between. CDR1 KGHSH and CDR2 LQKENI come from the germline V gene. The CDR3 is made up of 13 amino acids. This clonotype was detected many times. The TCR originated in a human donor in good health. The chain joins TRBV18 to TRBJ1-4; D gene ambiguous. CDR3 bases: TGTGCCAGCTCACCATCAACTAATGAAAAACTGTTTTTT. Amino acid sequence: CASSPSTNEKLFF.